The TCR beta chain described here comes from a study of molecular identifiers for immune sequencing clone quantification. Per the germline V gene, CDR1 is SGHDN and CDR2 is FVKESK. The CDR3 contains 16 residues. The J segment lost 4 bases and the V segment lost 0 bases, leaving 7 bases of the junction unmatched. This clonotype was seen many times. TCRdb fed the PCR reads into MiXCR, producing one record per CDR3 protein. Among 100,000 or so distinct CDR3 sequences listed, roughly 38% were seen once. The chain has TRBV14 and TRBJ2-7; TRBD2 agrees at 9 bases. This TCR was sampled from a human donor in good health. Some libraries in this study had Jurkat cell RNA spiked in. Source material: naive CD8+ T cells from blood, with Jurkat cell RNA spiked in. As for subset: FACS-sorted CD8+CD4-CCR7+CD45RA+ naive T cells. CDR3 in amino acids: CASSQDTPGLAYEQYF. The CDR3 nucleotides are TGTGCCAGCAGCCAAGATACCCCGGGACTAGCTTACGAGCAGTACTTC.